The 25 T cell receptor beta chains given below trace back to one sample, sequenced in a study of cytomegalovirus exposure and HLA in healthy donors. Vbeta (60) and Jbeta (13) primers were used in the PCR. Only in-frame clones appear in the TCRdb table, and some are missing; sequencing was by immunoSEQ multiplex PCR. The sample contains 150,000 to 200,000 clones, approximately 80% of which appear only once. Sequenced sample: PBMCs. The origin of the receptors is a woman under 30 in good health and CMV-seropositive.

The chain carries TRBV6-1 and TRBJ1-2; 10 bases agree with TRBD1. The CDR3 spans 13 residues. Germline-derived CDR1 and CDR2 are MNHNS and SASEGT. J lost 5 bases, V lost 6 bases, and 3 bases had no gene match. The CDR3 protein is CASRGQGVYGYTF. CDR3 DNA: TGTGCCAGCAGAGGACAGGGGGTTTATGGCTACACCTTC.

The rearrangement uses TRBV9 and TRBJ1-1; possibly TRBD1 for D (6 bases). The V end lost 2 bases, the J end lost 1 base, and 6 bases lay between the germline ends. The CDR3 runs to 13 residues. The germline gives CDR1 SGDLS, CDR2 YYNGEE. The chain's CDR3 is CASSVRGNTEAFF. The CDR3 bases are TGTGCCAGCAGCGTCAGGGGGAACACTGAAGCTTTCTTT. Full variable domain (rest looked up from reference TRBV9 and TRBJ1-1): DSGVTQTPKHLITATGQRVTLRCSPRSGDLSVYWYQQSLDQGLQFLIQYYNGEERAKGNILERFSAQQFPDLHSELNLSSLELGDSALYFCASSVRGNTEAFFGQGTRLTVV.

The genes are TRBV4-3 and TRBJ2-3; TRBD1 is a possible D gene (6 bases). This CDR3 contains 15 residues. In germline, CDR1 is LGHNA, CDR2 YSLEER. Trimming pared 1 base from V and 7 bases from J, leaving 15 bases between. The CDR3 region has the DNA TGCGCCAGCAGCCAAGGGGGGCTAGCTATGAATACGCAGTATTTT. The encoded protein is CASSQGGLAMNTQYF.

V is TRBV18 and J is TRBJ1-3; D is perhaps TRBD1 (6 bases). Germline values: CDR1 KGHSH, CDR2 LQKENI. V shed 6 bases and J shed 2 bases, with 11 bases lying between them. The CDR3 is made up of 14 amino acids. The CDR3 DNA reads TGTGCCAGCTCCCCAACAGGGACTGGAAACACCATATATTTT. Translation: CASSPTGTGNTIYF. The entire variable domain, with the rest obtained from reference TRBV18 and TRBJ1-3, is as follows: NAGVMQNPRHLVRRRGQEARLRCSPMKGHSHVYWYRQLPEEGLKFMVYLQKENIIDESGMPKERFSAEFPKEGPSILRIQQVVRGDSAAYFCASSPTGTGNTIYFGEGSWLTVV.

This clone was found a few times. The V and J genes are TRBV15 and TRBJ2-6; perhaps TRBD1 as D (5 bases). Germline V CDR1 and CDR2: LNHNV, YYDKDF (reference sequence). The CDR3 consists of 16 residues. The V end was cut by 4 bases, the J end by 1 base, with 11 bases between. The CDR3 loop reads CATSKRSGSGANVLTF. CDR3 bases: TGTGCCACCAGCAAGCGCTCAGGGTCTGGGGCCAACGTCCTGACTTTC.

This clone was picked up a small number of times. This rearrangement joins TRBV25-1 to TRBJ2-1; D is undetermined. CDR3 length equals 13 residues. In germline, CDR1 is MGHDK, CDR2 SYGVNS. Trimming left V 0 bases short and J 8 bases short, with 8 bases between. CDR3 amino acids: CASSEYNVDEQFF. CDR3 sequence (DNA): TGTGCCAGCAGTGAATATAATGTCGATGAGCAGTTCTTC.

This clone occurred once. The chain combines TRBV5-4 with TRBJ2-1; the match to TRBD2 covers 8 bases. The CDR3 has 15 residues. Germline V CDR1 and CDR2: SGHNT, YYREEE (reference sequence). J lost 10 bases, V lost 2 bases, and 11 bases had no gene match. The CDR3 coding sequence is TGTGCCAGCAGCTTTACTAGCGGCGTGGCAGGGGAGCAGTTCTTC. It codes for CASSFTSGVAGEQFF.

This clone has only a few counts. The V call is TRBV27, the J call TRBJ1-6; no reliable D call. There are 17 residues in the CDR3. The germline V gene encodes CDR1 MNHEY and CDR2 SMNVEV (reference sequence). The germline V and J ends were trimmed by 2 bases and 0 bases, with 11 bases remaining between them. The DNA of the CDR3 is TGTGCCAGCAGTTTAGTCTCCAGAAGCTCCTATAATTCACCCCTCCACTTT. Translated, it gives CASSLVSRSSYNSPLHF.

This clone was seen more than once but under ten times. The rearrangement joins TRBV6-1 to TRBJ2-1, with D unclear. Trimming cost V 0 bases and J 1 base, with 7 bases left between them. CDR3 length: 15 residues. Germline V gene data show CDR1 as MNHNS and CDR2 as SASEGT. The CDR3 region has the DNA TGTGCCAGCAGTGAAGCGCTCGGGTCCTACAATGAGCAGTTCTTC. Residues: CASSEALGSYNEQFF.

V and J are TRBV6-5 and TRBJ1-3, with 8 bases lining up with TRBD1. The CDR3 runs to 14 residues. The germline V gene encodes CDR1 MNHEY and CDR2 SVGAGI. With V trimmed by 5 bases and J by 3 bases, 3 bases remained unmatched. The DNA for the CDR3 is TGTGCCAGCAGTGCGGGGACAGGTGGAAACACCATATATTTT. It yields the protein CASSAGTGGNTIYF.

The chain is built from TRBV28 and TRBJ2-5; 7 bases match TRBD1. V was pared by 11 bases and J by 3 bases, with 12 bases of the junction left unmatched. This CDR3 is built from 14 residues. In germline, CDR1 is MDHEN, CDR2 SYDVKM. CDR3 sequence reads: CAAEARGLEETQYF. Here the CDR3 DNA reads TGTGCCGCAGAGGCCAGGGGGTTAGAAGAGACCCAGTACTTC.

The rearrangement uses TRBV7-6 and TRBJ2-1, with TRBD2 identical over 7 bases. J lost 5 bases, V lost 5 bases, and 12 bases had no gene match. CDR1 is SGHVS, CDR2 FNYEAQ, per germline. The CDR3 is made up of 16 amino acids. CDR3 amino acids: CASSPGGSWGDNEQFF. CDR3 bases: TGTGCCAGCAGCCCCGGGGGGTCTTGGGGGGACAATGAGCAGTTCTTC.

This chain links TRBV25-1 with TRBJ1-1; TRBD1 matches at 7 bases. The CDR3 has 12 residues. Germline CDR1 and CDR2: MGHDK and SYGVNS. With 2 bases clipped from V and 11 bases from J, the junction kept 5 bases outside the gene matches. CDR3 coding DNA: TGTGCCAGCAGTGAAAAGGGGGCAGGGGCTTTCTTT. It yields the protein CASSEKGAGAFF.

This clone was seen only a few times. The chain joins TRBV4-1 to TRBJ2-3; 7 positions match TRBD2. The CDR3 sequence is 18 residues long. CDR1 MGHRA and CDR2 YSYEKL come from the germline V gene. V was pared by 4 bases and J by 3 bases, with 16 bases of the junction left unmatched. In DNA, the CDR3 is TGCGCCAGCAGCCGCCTTTTGGCCCAAGTGGGGGGGACAGATACGCAGTATTTT. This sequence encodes CASSRLLAQVGGTDTQYF.

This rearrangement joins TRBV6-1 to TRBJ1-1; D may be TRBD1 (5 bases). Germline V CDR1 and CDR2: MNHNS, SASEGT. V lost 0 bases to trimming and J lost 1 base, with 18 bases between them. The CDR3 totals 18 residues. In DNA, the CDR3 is TGTGCCAGCAGTGAAGCGGTATTCAGGGCGACCCGGAACACTGAAGCTTTCTTT. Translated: CASSEAVFRATRNTEAFF.

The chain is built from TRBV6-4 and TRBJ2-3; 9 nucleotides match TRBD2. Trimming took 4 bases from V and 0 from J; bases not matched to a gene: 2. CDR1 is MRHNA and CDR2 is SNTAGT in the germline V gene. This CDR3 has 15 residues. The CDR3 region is CASSVAGESTDTQYF. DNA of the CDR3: TGTGCCAGCAGTGTAGCGGGGGAGAGCACAGATACGCAGTATTTT.

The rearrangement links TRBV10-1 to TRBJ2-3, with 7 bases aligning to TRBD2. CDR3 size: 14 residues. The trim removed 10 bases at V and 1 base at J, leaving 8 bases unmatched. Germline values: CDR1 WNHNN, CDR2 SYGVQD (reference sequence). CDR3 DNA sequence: TGCGCCACTTCCCGAGCGGGGCGCACAGATACGCAGTATTTT. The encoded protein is CATSRAGRTDTQYF.

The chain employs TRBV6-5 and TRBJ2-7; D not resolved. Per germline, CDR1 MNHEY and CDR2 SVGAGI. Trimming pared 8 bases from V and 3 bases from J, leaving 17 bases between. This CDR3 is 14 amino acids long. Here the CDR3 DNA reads TGTGCCAGCTCGTTCACTCCGCGGCACTACGAGCAGTACTTC. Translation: CASSFTPRHYEQYF.

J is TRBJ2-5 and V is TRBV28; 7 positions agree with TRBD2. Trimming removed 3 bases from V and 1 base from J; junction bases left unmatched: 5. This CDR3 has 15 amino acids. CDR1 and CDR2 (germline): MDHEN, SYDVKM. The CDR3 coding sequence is TGTGCCAGCAGTTTGAGGGGAGGGAGCCAAGAGACCCAGTACTTC. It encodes CASSLRGGSQETQYF.

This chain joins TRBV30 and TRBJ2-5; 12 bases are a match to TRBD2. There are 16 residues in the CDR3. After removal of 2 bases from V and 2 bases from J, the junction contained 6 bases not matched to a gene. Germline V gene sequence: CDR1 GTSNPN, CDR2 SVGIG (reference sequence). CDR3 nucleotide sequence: TGTGCCTGGAGTCCAGGACTAGCGGGGATTCAAGAGACCCAGTACTTC. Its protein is CAWSPGLAGIQETQYF. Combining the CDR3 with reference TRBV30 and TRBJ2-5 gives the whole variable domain SQTIHQWPATLVQPVGSPLSLECTVEGTSNPNLYWYRQAAGRGLQLLFYSVGIGQISSEVPQNLSASRPQDRQFILSSKKLLLSDSGFYLCAWSPGLAGIQETQYFGPGTRLLVL.

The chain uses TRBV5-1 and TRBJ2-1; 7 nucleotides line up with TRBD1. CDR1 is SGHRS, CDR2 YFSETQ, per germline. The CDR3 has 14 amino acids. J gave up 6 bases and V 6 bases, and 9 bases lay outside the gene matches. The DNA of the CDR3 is TGCGCCAGCACTCTCCAGGGGGTCAGCAATGAGCAGTTCTTC. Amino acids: CASTLQGVSNEQFF.

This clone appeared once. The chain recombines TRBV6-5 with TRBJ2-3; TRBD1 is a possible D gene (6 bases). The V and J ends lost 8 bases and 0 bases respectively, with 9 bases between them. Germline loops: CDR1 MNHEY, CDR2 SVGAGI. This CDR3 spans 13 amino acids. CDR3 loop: CASGDRSTDTQYF. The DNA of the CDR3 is TGTGCCAGCGGAGACAGGAGCACAGATACGCAGTATTTT.

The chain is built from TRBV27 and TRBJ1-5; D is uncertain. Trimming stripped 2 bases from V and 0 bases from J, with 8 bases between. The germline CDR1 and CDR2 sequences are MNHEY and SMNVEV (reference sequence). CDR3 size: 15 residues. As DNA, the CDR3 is TGTGCCAGCAGTTTACGAGGGTATAGCAATCAGCCCCAGCATTTT. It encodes CASSLRGYSNQPQHF.

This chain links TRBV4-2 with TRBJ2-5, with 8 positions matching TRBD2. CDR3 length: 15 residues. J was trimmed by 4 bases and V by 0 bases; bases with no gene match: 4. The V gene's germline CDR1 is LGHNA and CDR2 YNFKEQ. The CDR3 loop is CASSQDSGVGETQYF. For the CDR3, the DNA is TGTGCCAGCAGCCAAGATAGCGGGGTGGGAGAGACCCAGTACTTC.

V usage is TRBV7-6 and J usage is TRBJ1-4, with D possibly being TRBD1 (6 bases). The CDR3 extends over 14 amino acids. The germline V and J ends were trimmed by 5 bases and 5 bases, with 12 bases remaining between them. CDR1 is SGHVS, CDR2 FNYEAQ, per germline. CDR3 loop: CASSLVGGNEKLFF. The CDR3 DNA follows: TGTGCCAGCAGCCTGGTTGGGGGCAATGAAAAACTGTTTTTT.